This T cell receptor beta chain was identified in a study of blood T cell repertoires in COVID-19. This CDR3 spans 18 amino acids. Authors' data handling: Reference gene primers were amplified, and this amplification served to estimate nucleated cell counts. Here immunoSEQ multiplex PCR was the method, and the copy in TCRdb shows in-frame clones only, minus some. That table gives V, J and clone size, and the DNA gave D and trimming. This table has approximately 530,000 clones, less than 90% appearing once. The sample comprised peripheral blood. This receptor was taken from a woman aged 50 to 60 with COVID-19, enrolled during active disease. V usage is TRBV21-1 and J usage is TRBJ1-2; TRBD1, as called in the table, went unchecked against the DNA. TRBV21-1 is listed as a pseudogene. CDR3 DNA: TGTGCCAGCAGCTATTCCGGGACAAGTTCTCTTAGTTACTATGGCTACACCTTC. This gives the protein CASSYSGTSSLSYYGYTF.